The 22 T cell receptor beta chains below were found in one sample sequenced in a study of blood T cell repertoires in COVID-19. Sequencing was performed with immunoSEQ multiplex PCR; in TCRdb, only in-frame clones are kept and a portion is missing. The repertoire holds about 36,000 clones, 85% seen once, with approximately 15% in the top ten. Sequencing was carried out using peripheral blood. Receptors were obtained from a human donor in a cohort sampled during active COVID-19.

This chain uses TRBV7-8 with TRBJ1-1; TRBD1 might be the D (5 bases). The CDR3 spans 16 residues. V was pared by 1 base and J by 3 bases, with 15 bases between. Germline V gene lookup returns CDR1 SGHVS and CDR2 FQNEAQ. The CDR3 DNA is TGTGCCAGCAGCTTAGTGGGGGGGTCAACGCACACTGAAGCTTTCTTT. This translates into CASSLVGGSTHTEAFF.

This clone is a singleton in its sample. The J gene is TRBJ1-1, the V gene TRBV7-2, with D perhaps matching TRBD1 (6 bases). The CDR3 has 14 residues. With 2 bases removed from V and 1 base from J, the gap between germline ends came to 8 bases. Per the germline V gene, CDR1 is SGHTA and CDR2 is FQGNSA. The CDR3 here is CASSLTGPNTEAFF. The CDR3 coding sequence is TGTGCCAGCAGCTTAACAGGGCCGAACACTGAAGCTTTCTTT. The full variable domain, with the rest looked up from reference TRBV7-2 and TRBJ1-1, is GAGVSQSPSNKVTEKGKDVELRCDPISGHTALYWYRQSLGQGLEFLIYFQGNSAPDKSGLPSDRFSAERTGGSVSTLTIQRTQQEDSAVYLCASSLTGPNTEAFFGQGTRLTVV.

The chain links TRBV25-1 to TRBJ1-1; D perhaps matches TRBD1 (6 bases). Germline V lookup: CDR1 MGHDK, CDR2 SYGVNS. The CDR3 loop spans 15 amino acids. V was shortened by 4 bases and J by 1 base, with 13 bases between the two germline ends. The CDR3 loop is CASSGSRTENTEAFF. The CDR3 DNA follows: TGTGCCAGCAGTGGCTCGCGGACAGAGAACACTGAAGCTTTCTTT.

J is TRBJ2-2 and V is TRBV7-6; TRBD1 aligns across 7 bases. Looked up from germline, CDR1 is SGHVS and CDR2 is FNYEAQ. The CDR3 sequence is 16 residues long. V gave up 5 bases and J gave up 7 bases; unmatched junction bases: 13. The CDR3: CASSDHTGDLGGELFF. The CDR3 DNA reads TGTGCCAGCAGCGACCACACAGGGGATCTGGGCGGGGAGCTGTTTTTT.

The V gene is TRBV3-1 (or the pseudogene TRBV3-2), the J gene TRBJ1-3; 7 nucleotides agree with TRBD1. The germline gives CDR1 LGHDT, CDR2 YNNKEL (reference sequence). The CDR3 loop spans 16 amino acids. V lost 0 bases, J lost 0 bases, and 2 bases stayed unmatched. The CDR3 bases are TGTGCCAGCAGCCAAGACGGGACAGACTCTGGAAACACCATATATTTT. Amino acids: CASSQDGTDSGNTIYF.

CDR3 sequence reads: CASSLIGARNTEAFF. In nucleotides, the CDR3 is TGCGCCAGCAGCTTGATTGGGGCTCGGAACACTGAAGCTTTCTTT. The chain joins TRBV5-1 to TRBJ1-1, with a weak D call TRBD1 (5 bases). Trimming stripped 1 base from V and 1 base from J, with 11 bases between. The CDR3 contains 15 residues. The germline V gene has CDR1 SGHRS and CDR2 YFSETQ.

CDR3 DNA sequence: TGTGCCAGTAGGCCTCCTGACAGGGGATACGAGCAGTACTTC. It specifies CASRPPDRGYEQYF. The chain links TRBV19 to TRBJ2-7; 8 nucleotides align to TRBD1. This CDR3 contains 14 residues. The J segment lost 4 bases and the V segment lost 6 bases, leaving 8 bases of the junction unmatched. CDR1 is LNHDA and CDR2 is SQIVND in the germline V gene (reference sequence).

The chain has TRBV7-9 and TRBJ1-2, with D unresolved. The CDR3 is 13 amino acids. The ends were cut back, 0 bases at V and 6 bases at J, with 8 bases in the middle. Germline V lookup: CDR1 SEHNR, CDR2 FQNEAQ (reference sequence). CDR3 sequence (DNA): TGTGCCAGCAGCTTAGCGCACGGGGATGGCTACACCTTC. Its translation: CASSLAHGDGYTF.

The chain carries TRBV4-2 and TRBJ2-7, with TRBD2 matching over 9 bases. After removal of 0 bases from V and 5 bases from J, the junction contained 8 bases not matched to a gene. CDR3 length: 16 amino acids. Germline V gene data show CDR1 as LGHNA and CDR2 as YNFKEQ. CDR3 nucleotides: TGTGCCAGCAGCCAAGATCGGGGCGGGGGGGCCGACGAGCAGTACTTC. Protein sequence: CASSQDRGGGADEQYF.

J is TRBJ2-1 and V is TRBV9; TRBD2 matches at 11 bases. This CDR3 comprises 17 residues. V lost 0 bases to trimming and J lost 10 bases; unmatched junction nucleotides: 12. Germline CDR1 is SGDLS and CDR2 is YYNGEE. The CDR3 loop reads CASSVAGSGGAVKEQFF. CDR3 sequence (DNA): TGTGCCAGCAGCGTAGCAGGTAGCGGGGGGGCCGTCAAAGAGCAGTTCTTC.

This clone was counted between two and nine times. In nucleotides, the CDR3 is TGTGCCAGCAGCTTCTTCGCGGGCGTAGCCTACGAGCAGTACTTC. The encoded protein is CASSFFAGVAYEQYF. J is TRBJ2-7 and V is TRBV5-4; D may be TRBD2 (5 bases). The CDR3 covers 15 residues. V lost 2 bases and J lost 2, with 14 bases in between. The germline CDR1 and CDR2 sequences are SGHNT and YYREEE (reference sequence).

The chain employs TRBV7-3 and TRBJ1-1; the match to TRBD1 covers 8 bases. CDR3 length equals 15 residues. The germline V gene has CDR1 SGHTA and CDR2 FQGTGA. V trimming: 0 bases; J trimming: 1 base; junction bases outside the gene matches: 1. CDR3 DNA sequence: TGTGCCAGCAGCTTAACAGGGACAGGGAACACTGAAGCTTTCTTT. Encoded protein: CASSLTGTGNTEAFF.

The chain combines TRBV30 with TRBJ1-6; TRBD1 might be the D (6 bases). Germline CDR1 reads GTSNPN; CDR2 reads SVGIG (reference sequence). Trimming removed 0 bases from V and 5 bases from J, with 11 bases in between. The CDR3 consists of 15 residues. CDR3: CAWSVRGQNNSPLHF. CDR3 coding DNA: TGTGCCTGGAGTGTACGAGGACAGAATAATTCACCCCTCCACTTT.

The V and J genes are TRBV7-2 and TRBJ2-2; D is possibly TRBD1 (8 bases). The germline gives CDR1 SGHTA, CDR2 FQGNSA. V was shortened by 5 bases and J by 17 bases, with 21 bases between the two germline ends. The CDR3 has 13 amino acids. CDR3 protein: CASSQGAGVPSFF. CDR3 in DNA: TGTGCCAGCAGCCAGGGGGCGGGGGTCCCGAGCTTTTTT. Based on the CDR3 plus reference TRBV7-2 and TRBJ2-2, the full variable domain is GAGVSQSPSNKVTEKGKDVELRCDPISGHTALYWYRQSLGQGLEFLIYFQGNSAPDKSGLPSDRFSAERTGGSVSTLTIQRTQQEDSAVYLCASSQGAGVPSFFGEGSRLTVL.

In DNA form, the CDR3 reads TGTGCCAGCAGCGCACCATCGGGAGGCTATGGCTACACCTTC. Its protein product is CASSAPSGGYGYTF. This chain connects TRBV9 to TRBJ1-2; D is ambiguous. The germline gives CDR1 SGDLS, CDR2 YYNGEE. V lost 3 bases to trimming and J lost 4 bases, with 13 bases between them. The CDR3 covers 14 residues.

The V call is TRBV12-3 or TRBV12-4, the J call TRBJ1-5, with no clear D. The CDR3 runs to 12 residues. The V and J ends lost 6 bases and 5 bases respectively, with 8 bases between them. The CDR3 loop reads CASSLSYQPQHF. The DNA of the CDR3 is TGTGCCAGCAGCCTGAGCTATCAGCCCCAGCATTTT.

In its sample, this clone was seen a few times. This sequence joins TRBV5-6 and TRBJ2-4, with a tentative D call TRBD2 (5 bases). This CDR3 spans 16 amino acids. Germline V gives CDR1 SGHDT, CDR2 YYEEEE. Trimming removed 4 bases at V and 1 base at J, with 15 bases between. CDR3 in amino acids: CASSPGFRRAKNIQYF. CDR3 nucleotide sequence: TGTGCCAGCAGCCCGGGGTTTCGGAGGGCCAAAAACATTCAGTACTTC.

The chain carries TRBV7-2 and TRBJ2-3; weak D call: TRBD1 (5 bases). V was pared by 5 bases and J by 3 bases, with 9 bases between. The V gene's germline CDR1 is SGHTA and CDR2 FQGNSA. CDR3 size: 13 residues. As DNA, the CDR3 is TGTGCCAGCAGCCTCAGACAGACAGATACGCAGTATTTT. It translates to CASSLRQTDTQYF. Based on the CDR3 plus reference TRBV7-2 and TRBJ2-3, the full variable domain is GAGVSQSPSNKVTEKGKDVELRCDPISGHTALYWYRQSLGQGLEFLIYFQGNSAPDKSGLPSDRFSAERTGGSVSTLTIQRTQQEDSAVYLCASSLRQTDTQYFGPGTRLTVL.

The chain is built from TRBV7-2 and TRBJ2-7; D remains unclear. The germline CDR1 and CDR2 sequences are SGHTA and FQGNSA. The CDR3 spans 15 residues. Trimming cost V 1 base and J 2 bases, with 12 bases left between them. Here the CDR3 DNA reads TGTGCCAGCAGCTTAGGCTATGGTCCGACCTACGAGCAGTACTTC. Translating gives CASSLGYGPTYEQYF. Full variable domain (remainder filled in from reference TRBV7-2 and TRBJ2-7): GAGVSQSPSNKVTEKGKDVELRCDPISGHTALYWYRQSLGQGLEFLIYFQGNSAPDKSGLPSDRFSAERTGGSVSTLTIQRTQQEDSAVYLCASSLGYGPTYEQYFGPGTRLTVT.

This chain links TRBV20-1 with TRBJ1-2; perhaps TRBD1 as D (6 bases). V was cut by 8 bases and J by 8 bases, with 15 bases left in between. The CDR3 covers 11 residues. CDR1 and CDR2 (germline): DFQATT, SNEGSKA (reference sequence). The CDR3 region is CSHQGNGGYTF. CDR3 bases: TGCAGTCACCAGGGGAATGGCGGCTACACCTTC.

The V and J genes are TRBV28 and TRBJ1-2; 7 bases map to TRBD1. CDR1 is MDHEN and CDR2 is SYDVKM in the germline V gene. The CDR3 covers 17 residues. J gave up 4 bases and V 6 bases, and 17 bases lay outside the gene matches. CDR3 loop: CASRPTGAQKGLYGYTF. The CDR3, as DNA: TGTGCCAGCAGACCAACAGGGGCGCAAAAAGGCCTCTATGGCTACACCTTC.

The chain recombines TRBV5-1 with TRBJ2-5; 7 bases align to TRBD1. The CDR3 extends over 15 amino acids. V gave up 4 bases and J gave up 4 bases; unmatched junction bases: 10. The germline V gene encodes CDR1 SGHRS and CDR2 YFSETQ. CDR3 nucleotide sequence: TGCGCCAGCAGCCCAAGTCCGGGACAGCGAGAGACCCAGTACTTC. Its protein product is CASSPSPGQRETQYF.